This T cell receptor (beta chain) originates from a study of radiotherapy plus CTLA-4 blockade in lung cancer. Turning to the study itself: Roughly 17% of patients responded objectively, and 31% achieved disease control. Overall study results and limits: Among blood TCR repertoires after radiotherapy plus ipilimumab, tumor-derived clones expanded.

CDR3 length: 12 residues. The germline gives CDR1 ENHRY, CDR2 SYGVKD. Trimming stripped 9 bases from V and 6 bases from J, with 13 bases between. Assay used: immunoSEQ multiplex PCR; TCRdb lists only in-frame clones, some missing. The data show about 88,000 clones, approximately 79% seen once. The study gave focal radiation plus ipilimumab CTLA-4 blockade to patients with chemo-refractory metastatic non-small-cell lung cancer. On this clone itself: As yet, its antigen is unknown.

The TCR was taken from a human donor with non-small cell lung cancer that progressed on radiotherapy plus ipilimumab. The starting material was peripheral blood, obtained from a patient treated with radiotherapy plus ipilimumab. The V and J genes are TRBV10-3 and TRBJ2-3; unclear D gene. The CDR3 is CAIGRPADTQYF. The CDR3 region has the DNA TGTGCCATAGGCCGGCCGGCGGATACGCAGTATTTT.